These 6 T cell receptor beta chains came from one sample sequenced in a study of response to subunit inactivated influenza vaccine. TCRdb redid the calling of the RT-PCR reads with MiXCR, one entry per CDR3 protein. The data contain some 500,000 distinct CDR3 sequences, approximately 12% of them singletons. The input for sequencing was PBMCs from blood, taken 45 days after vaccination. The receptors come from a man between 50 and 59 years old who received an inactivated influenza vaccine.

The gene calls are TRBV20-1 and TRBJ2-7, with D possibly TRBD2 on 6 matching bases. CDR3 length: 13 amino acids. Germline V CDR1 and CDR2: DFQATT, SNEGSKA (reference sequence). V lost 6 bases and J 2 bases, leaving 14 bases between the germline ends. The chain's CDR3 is CSAWRGGAYEQYF. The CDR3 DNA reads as TGCAGTGCGTGGAGAGGAGGGGCCTACGAGCAGTACTTC.

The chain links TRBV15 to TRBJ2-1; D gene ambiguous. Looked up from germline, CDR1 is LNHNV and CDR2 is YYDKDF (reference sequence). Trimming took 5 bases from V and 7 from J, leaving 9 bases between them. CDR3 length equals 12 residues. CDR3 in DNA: TGTGCCACCAGCTTCAGCCTTAATGAGCAGTTCTTC. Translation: CATSFSLNEQFF.

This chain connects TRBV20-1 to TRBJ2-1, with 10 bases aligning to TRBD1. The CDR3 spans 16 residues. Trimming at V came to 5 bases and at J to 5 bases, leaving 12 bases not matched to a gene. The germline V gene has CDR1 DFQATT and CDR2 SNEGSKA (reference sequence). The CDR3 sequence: CSAPSRGTGVNNEQFF. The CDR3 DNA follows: TGCAGTGCTCCCAGCCGTGGGACAGGGGTTAACAATGAGCAGTTCTTC.

The CDR3 spells CASSLNVVRATGELFF. In DNA, the CDR3 is TGTGCCAGCAGCTTAAATGTCGTCAGGGCCACCGGGGAGCTGTTTTTT. J is TRBJ2-2 and V is TRBV7-2, with a possible D match to TRBD1 (5 bases). The germline V gene encodes CDR1 SGHTA and CDR2 FQGNSA. Trimming cost V 2 bases and J 4 bases, with 14 bases left between them. This CDR3 contains 16 residues.

The CDR3 region has the DNA TGCAGCCCCCCGGGACTAGCCGGCAATGAGCAGTTCTTC. It is translated as CSPPGLAGNEQFF. The V and J genes are TRBV20-1 and TRBJ2-1; 9 positions match TRBD2. Germline CDR1 and CDR2: DFQATT and SNEGSKA (reference sequence). The CDR3 is made up of 13 amino acids.

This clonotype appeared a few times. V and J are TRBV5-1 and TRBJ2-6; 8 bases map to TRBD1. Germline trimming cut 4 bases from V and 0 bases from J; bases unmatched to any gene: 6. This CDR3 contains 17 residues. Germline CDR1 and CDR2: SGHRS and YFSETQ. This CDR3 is CASSVDRGFSGANVLTF. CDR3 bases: TGCGCCAGCAGCGTCGACAGGGGCTTCTCTGGGGCCAACGTCCTGACTTTC.